This T cell receptor beta chain appears in the sequencing data of a study of blood T cells in healthy people across ages (dated by TCRdb to 2014 to 2015). For context, the study as a whole: In model experiments, template switching captured about one uniquely barcoded TCR beta cDNA molecule for every two T cells. The donors were divided into four age groups: young (average approximately 17 years), middle-aged (approximately 39), aged (about 62) and long-lived (roughly 86). The study analyzed two additional independent replicas of 1 million unique cDNA reads from the same blood draw for two donors, one aged 18 to 30 and one aged 80 or older. To track age-related changes in TCR beta repertoire diversity, the study relied on deep sequencing normalized with unique cDNA molecular identifiers.

The method was 5' RACE. Reads for this sample came from an Illumina HiSeq 2500. A second PCR of about 6 to 11 cycles was run with a J-beta primer mix and a sample-barcoded 5' primer. Each TCR beta cDNA molecule received a unique molecular identifier from a template-switch 5' adaptor carrying 12 random nucleotides. Each sample yielded at least 2.5 million CDR3-containing paired-end reads. First-strand cDNA was synthesized from all RNA with the Mint cDNA synthesis kit, primed by a TRBC-specific oligonucleotide. Following uracil-DNA glycosylase treatment, all cDNA underwent a first 18-cycle PCR with the universal primers M1SS and BC2_uni_R. Processing in the source paper ran as follows. For normalization, 1 million high-quality reads, each with a distinct molecular identifier, were randomly selected from each sample. Instead of being binned into consensus sequences, reads with shared molecular identifiers were discarded. MiTCR, run with a Q25 quality threshold and the strictest error-elimination algorithm, handled CDR3 identification, clonotype clustering and error correction. Lower-bound total TCR beta diversity was estimated with a nonparametric unseen species model using Euler transformation. Using fastp at Q25 and MiXCR, TCRdb reprocessed the public reads and kept productive beta chains. Each CDR3 protein appears once, grouped with its most common genes and DNA. V and J calls and clone size were set by TCRdb, not the authors. The sample contains more than 1,000,000 distinct CDR3 sequences, 20% to 25% of them found a single time. Approximately 0.79% of the sample belongs to the ten largest clones.

Donors were 39 systemically healthy Caucasian individuals from Russia aged roughly 6 to 100 years. About 10 milliliters of peripheral blood were collected from each donor into EDTA-treated Vacutainer tubes. PBMCs were isolated by Ficoll-Paque density-gradient centrifugation, with at least 6.5 million obtained per sample. Trizol reagent was used to extract total RNA from PBMCs, with at least 5 micrograms per sample. Naive CD45RAhigh/CD27high T cell percentages were measured by flow cytometry on a PBMC aliquot from every donor. Based on the germline V gene, the CDR1 and CDR2 sequences are SGHVS and FNYEAQ. Clipping removes 1 base from V and 6 bases from J, with 4 as the unmatched junction base count. The CDR3 numbers 15 residues from cysteine through phenylalanine. The retained sequence is limited to the CDR3, 45 bases, with the frame set at the first base. Notes on this clonotype: Its binding antigen is unknown. Base qualities are not provided; no much larger clone lies one nucleotide away.

The paper as a whole reports these results and caveats: Compared with the aged group, more naive CD4+ T cells, fewer expanded clones and increased TCR diversity were shown by the long-lived group, suggesting age selection. As age increased, observed TCR beta diversity per million T cells dropped in a roughly linear way, and a significant reduction was already evident by age about 36. Estimates of total diversity based on one million sequenced T cells were regarded as lower bounds and as underestimates. Because profiling used bulk unsorted PBMCs, naive and antigen-experienced compartments could not be compared conclusively. Donor CMV infection status was unknown, potentially confounding age-related changes in expanded clonotypes. There was a strong correlation between observed TCR beta diversity and the percentage of naive T cells measured by flow cytometry.

Separately, the same data were catalogued under a study of T cells of mothers and their children. The second study reports: The donors were nine systemically healthy Caucasian individuals, made up of three mothers and their six children. cDNA synthesis consumed the entire amount of extracted RNA, loaded at approximately 1.6 ug RNA in each 15 ul reaction. Sample barcodes and 2-4 random nucleotides were added via the M1S primer in the second PCR. More than 9 million TCR beta CDR3 reads were obtained from each mother, and about 3 million reads were obtained from each child. Thymic selection similarly shapes TCR recombination output in related and unrelated pairs, with minor effect from inherited differences. Normalized repertoire overlap was always found to be slightly, but never significantly, higher in related mother-child pairs than in unrelated mother-child pairs. No persistent microchimeric T cell clones were detected, at a sensitivity of roughly 100 clones per million clonotypes. In the study, deep NGS was used to compare the TCR beta repertoires of mothers and children, and features distinguishing related mother-child pairs from unrelated individuals were sought. Mothers averaged roughly 36 +/- 4 years of age and children averaged roughly 11 +/- 4 years. After adapter ligation with NEBNext reagents, the libraries were sequenced on Illumina HiSeq 2000 with 100+100 nt paired-end reads. To prevent cross-contamination, the mother and child libraries were prepared a month apart and were sequenced in separate runs. For each donor, between 500,000 and 2,000,000 distinct TCR beta clonotypes were identified. Naive TCR beta clonotypes were estimated from low-frequency clonotypes matched to each donor's FACS-determined naive share, without sorting.

The sequenced sample consisted of blood. The chain is assembled from TRBV7-6 and TRBJ2-1; 9 junctional bases match TRBD2. The source of this sequence is a girl between 2 and 10 years old in good health. CDR3 protein: CASSLGLADRNEQFF. DNA sequence: TGTGCCAGCAGCTTAGGACTAGCGGATCGCAATGAGCAGTTCTTC. With the portions outside the CDR3 filled from the reference TRBV7-6 and TRBJ2-1 genes, the complete variable region becomes GAGVSQSPRYKVTKRGQDVALRCDPISGHVSLYWYRQALGQGPEFLTYFNYEAQQDKSGLPNDRFSAERPEGSISTLTIQRTEQRDSAMYRCASSLGLADRNEQFFGPGTRLTVL.